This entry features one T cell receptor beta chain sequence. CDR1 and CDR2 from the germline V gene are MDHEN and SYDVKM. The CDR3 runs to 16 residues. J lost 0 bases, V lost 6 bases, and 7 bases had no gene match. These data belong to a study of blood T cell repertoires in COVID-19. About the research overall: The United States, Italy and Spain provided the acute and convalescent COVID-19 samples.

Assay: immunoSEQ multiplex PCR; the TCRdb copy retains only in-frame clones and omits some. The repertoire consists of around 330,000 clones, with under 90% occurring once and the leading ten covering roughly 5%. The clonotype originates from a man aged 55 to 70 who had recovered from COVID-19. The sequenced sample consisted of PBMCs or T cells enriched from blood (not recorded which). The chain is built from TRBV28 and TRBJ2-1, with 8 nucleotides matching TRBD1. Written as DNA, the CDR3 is TGTGCCAGCAGACCGGGGGACAGGAACTCCTACAATGAGCAGTTCTTC. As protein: CASRPGDRNSYNEQFF.